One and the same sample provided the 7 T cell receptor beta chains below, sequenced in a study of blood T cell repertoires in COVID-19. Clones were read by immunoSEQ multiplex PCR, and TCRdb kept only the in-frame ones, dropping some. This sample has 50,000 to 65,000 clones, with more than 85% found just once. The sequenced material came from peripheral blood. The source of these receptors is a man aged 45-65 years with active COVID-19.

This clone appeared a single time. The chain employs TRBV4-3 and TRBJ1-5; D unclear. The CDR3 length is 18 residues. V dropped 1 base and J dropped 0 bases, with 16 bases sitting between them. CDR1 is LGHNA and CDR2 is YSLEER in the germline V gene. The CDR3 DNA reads TGCGCCAGCAGCCAAGCCGTTCCCGGACGGGATAGCAATCAGCCCCAGCATTTT. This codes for CASSQAVPGRDSNQPQHF.

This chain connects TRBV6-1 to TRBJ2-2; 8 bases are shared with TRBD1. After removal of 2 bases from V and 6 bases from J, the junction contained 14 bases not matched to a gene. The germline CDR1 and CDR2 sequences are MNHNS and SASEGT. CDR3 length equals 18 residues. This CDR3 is CASSERNPSRGQPGELFF. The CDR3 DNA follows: TGTGCCAGCAGTGAAAGGAACCCTAGCAGGGGGCAACCCGGGGAGCTGTTTTTT.

CDR3 sequence: CASSPGTGGGYTF. Here the CDR3 DNA reads TGTGCCAGCAGTCCGGGGACTGGGGGTGGCTACACCTTC. The genes are TRBV28 and TRBJ1-2; maybe TRBD1 (5 bases). This CDR3 comprises 13 residues. Germline V lookup: CDR1 MDHEN, CDR2 SYDVKM. Trimming cost V 5 bases and J 7 bases, with 14 bases left between them.

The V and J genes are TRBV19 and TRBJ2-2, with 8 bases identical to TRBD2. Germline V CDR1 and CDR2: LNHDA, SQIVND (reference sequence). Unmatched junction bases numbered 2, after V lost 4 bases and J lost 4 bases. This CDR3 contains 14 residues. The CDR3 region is CASSSSGVTGELFF. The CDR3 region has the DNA TGTGCCAGTAGTAGTAGCGGGGTCACCGGGGAGCTGTTTTTT.

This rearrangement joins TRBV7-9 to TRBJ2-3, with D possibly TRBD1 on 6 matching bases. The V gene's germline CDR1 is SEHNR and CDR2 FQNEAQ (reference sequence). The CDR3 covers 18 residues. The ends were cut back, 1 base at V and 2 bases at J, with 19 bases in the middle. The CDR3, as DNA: TGTGCCAGCAGCTTAGGACAGGCCAACTTCGACCTCACAGATACGCAGTATTTT. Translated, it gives CASSLGQANFDLTDTQYF.

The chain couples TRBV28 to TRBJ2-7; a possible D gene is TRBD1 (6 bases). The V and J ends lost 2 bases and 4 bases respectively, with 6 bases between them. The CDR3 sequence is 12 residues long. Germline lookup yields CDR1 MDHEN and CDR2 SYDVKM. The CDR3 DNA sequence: TGTGCCAGCAGTTTACAGGGGTACGAGCAGTACTTC. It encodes CASSLQGYEQYF.

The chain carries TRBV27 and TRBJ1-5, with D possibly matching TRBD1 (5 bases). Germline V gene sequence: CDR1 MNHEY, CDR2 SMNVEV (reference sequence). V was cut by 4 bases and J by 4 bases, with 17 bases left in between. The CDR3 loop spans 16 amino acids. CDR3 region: CASSSRTGPGNQPQHF. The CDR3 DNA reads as TGTGCCAGCAGTTCCCGCACAGGCCCCGGGAATCAGCCCCAGCATTTT.